This TCR beta chain is from a study of shared clonotypes between healthy human individuals. V was cut by 2 bases and J by 11 bases, with 16 bases left in between. In germline, CDR1 is GTSNPN, CDR2 SVGIG (reference sequence). The CDR3 is 12 residues long. Sequenced by immunoSEQ multiplex PCR; TCRdb stores in-frame clones only, minus some. This repertoire shows under 2.5 million clones, 85% to 95% found once; its top ten account for approximately 0.4%. The rearrangement links TRBV30 to TRBJ2-7; perhaps TRBD2 as D (6 bases). Material for sequencing was naive CD4+ T cells from PBMCs. The subset here: CD45RA+ positively selected. The receptor comes from a man aged 18 to 30 in good health. Some clones in this sample may be carry-over from other donors' samples. The chain's CDR3 is CAWSQDPGEEYF. The CDR3, as DNA: TGTGCCTGGAGTCAGGACCCTGGGGAGGAGTACTTC.